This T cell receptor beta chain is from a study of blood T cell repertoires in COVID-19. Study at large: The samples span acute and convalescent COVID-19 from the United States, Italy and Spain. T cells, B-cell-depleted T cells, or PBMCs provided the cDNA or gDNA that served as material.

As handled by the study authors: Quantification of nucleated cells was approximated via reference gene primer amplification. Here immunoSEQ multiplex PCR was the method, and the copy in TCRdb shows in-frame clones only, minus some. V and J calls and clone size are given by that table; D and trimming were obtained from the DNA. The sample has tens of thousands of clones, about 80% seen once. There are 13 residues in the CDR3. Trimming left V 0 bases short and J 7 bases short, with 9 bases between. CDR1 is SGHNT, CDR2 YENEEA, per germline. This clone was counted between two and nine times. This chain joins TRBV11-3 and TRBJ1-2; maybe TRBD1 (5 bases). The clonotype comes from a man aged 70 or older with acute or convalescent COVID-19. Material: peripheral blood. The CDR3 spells CASSLDEGAGYTF. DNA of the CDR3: TGTGCCAGCAGCTTAGATGAAGGGGCTGGCTACACCTTC. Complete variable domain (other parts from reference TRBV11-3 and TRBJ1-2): EAGVVQSPRYKIIEKKQPVAFWCNPISGHNTLYWYLQNLGQGPELLIRYENEEAVDDSQLPKDRFSAERLKGVDSTLKIQPAELGDSAVYLCASSLDEGAGYTFGSGTRLTVV.